This entry concerns a single T cell receptor beta chain. Its matching antigen is unknown. The sample belongs to a study of cytomegalovirus exposure and HLA in healthy donors. Study-wide results and caveats: Being indistinguishable, some V segments were excluded, TRBV6-2 and TRBV6-3 among them. The study carried out a later analysis of TCR beta sequences. It associated around 17,000 of them with specific HLA alleles at a false discovery rate of 0.05. In vitro, three CMV-associated chains proved specific for CMV antigens.

The PCR ran on 60 Vbeta and 13 Jbeta primers. In the original analysis: Approximately 11 million of tens of millions of unique TCR beta chains were shared, per a later count. Sequencing used immunoSEQ multiplex PCR; TCRdb keeps in-frame clones, though not all of them. The DNA was the basis for D and trimming; V, J and clone size are from that table. The sample includes 150,000 to 200,000 clones, roughly 80% seen only once; the top ten take 6% to 9%. CDR1 LNHDA and CDR2 SQIVND come from the germline V gene (reference sequence). Deletions cut 3 bases from V and 5 bases from J, with 7 bases between. There are 12 residues in the CDR3.

The J gene is TRBJ1-2, the V gene TRBV19; D is uncertain. This sequence was found in a woman in her twenties or thirties in good health and CMV-seropositive. Input material: PBMCs. CDR3 residues: CASSISLYGYTF. The CDR3 region has the DNA TGTGCCAGTAGTATCAGTTTATATGGCTACACCTTC.